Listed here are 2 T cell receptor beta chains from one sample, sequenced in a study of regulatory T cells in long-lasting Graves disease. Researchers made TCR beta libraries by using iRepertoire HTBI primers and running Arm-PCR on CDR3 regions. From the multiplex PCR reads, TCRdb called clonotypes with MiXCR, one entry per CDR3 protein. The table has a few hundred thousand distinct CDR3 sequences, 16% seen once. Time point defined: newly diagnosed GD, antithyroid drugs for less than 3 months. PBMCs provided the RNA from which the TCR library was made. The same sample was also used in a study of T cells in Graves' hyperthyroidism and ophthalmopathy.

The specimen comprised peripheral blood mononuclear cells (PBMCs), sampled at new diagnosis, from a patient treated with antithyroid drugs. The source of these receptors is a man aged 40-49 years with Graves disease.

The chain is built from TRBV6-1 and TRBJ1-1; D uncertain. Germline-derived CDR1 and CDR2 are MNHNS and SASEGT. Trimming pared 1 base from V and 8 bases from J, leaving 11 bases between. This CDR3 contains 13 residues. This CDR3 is CASSEVVRFEAFF. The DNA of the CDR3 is TGTGCCAGCAGTGAAGTGGTTCGGTTCGAAGCTTTCTTT.

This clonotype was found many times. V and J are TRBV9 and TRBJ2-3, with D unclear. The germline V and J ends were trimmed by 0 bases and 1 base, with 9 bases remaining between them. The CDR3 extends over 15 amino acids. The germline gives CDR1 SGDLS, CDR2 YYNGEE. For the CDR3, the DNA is TGTGCCAGCAGCGTAGACAACCGGCGCACAGATACGCAGTATTTT. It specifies CASSVDNRRTDTQYF.